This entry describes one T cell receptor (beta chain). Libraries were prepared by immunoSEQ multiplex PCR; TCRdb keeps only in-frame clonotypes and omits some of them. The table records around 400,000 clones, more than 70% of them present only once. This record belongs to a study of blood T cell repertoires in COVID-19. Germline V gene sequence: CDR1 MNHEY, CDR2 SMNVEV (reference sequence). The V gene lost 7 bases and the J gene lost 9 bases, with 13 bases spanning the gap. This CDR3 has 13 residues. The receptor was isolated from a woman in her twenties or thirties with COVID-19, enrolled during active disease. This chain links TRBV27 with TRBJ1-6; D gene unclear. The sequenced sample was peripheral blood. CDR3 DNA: TGTGCCAGCACCCTTCGGGAATTTTCACCCCTCCACTTT. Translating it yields CASTLREFSPLHF.